What follows is one T cell receptor beta chain and its context. The data were taken from a study of T cell changes during pregnancy in multiple sclerosis. This CDR3 contains 14 residues. Looked up from germline, CDR1 is PRHDT and CDR2 is FYEKMQ (reference sequence). V trimming: 4 bases; J trimming: 3 bases; junction bases outside the gene matches: 3. The assay was immunoSEQ multiplex PCR, and TCRdb's table has in-frame clones only and misses some. This table holds roughly 58,000 clones, under 95% found once. This material consisted of CD8+ T cells from peripheral blood mononuclear cells, taken before pregnancy. The receptor was derived from a female donor with multiple sclerosis, enrolled in a pregnancy study. The chain employs TRBV13 and TRBJ2-7; 10 bases align to TRBD1. CDR3 amino acids: CASSSRTGGYEQYF. CDR3 in DNA: TGTGCCAGCAGCTCCCGGACAGGGGGCTACGAGCAGTACTTC.